The entry that follows covers one T cell receptor beta chain sequence. What it recognizes is unknown. This entry comes from a study of OX40 agonist ivuxolimab in advanced cancers. Study at large: Patients in dose escalation had liver, melanoma, kidney or head and neck cancers. General observations from the study: Some nonresponders likewise displayed low normalized T-cell clonal expansion.

Only in-frame clones appear in the TCRdb table, and some are missing; sequencing was by immunoSEQ multiplex PCR. The table has some 82,000 clones, about 91% seen once. Patients were ineligible given autoimmune disease history or systemic immunosuppression. Specimen: CD4+ or CD8+ T cells sorted from blood, collected in a trial of the OX40 agonist ivuxolimab. This TCR derives from an adult with an advanced solid tumor such as melanoma, head and neck, liver or kidney cancer.

The CDR3 coding sequence is TGTGCCAGCAGTGACAGAGACGGGACTAGCGGGAGTTTTTCATACGAGCAGTACTTC. Translated, it gives CASSDRDGTSGSFSYEQYF. This chain joins TRBV2 and TRBJ2-7, with 14 bases identical to TRBD2. This CDR3 region has 19 residues. The V segment lost 3 bases and the J segment 4 bases; nucleotides outside the gene matches: 14. Germline values: CDR1 SNHLY, CDR2 FYNNEI.